This T cell receptor (beta chain) was documented in a study of shared clonotypes between healthy human individuals. Study in general: Every donor yielded three CD4 naive, three CD4 memory, two CD8 naive and one CD8 memory plate. Points from the study as a whole: Incomplete sequencing of sorted subsets was indicated by rarefaction despite large depth. Estimated clonotype richness was generally higher in naive than memory subsets.

Per the original data handling: ImmunoSEQ gave junction-only sequences without quality scores, so filtering differed. TCRdb's copy holds only in-frame clones and misses some; the assay was immunoSEQ multiplex PCR. From that table come the V and J calls and clone size; the DNA was used to work out D and trimming. The table includes about 750,000 clones, almost 95% detected once. Naivety among CD8 cells was defined by CD45RO negativity and positive CCR7 selection, thereby excluding terminally differentiated effector memory CD45RA+ cells. Per germline, CDR1 SNHLY and CDR2 FYNNEI. V was cut by 7 bases and J by 3 bases, with 9 bases left in between. This CDR3 has 13 residues. Worth noting for this clone: Antigen unknown.

Sequencing was performed on naive CD8+ T cells sorted from blood. The sequence was obtained from a young man in good health. The J gene is TRBJ2-2, the V gene TRBV2; a weak D match, TRBD2 (6 bases). The CDR3 reads CASIGRYTGELFF. CDR3 DNA: TGTGCCAGCATTGGGAGGTACACCGGGGAGCTGTTTTTT. Full variable domain (outside the CDR3, taken from reference TRBV2 and TRBJ2-2): EPEVTQTPSHQVTQMGQEVILRCVPISNHLYFYWYRQILGQKVEFLVSFYNNEISEKSEIFDDQFSVERPDGSNFTLKIRSTKLEDSAMYFCASIGRYTGELFFGEGSRLTVL.